The clone carrying this T cell receptor (beta chain) was seen a few times. CDR3 length: 14 amino acids. CDR1 and CDR2 (germline): LNHDA, SQIVND (reference sequence). The trim removed 7 bases at V and 7 bases at J, leaving 8 bases unmatched. This sample is part of a study of shared clonotypes between healthy human individuals. As originally analysed: Because ImmunoSEQ provided only junction sequences with no quality scores, the filtering differed. Clones were read by immunoSEQ multiplex PCR, and TCRdb kept only the in-frame ones, dropping some. V, J and clone size reflect that table, while D and trimming were determined from the DNA. The profile shows hundreds of thousands of clones, around three quarters of them singletons.

Sequencing was done on a sample of memory CD4+ T cells sorted from blood. Subset described: CD45RA-negative fraction. This receptor was identified in a woman under 40 in good health. The chain links TRBV19 to TRBJ2-2, with TRBD2 identical over 8 bases. Here the CDR3 DNA reads TGTGCCAGTAACGAGCGGGGGCGGGACGGGGAGCTGTTTTTT. Its protein is CASNERGRDGELFF.